This record covers a single T cell receptor (beta chain). This specimen comes from a study of blood T cell repertoires in COVID-19. The overall study: Acute-phase and convalescent COVID-19 samples originated in the United States, Italy and Spain. T cells, B-cell-depleted T cells, or PBMCs supplied cDNA or gDNA.

Repertoires were generated with immunoSEQ multiplex PCR, while TCRdb's copy carries only in-frame clones and drops some. The sample lists around 280,000 clones, 85% to 90% occurring once. Germline CDR1 and CDR2: GTSNPN and SVGIG (reference sequence). The CDR3 contains 15 residues. Trimming pared 4 bases from V and 4 bases from J, leaving 19 bases between. The TCR comes from a woman under 30 with acute COVID-19. The sample consisted of PBMCs or T cells enriched from blood (not recorded which). The rearrangement links TRBV30 to TRBJ1-2; D call uncertain. In DNA form, the CDR3 reads TGTGCCTGGACCGATGGAGAAGGTTTGAGCTATGGCTACACCTTC. Translated: CAWTDGEGLSYGYTF.